The rows below give T cell receptor beta chains drawn from one sample of a study of identical twins. One entry per CDR3 protein results from TCRdb running MiXCR on the 5' RACE reads. The sample has fewer than 650,000 distinct CDR3 sequences, over 8.5% seen once. The same data also contributed to another study, on yellow fever vaccine responses in identical twins.

The sequenced material came from PBMCs. The receptor set was obtained from a young woman in good health. CDR3s include the opening cysteine and the closing phenylalanine or tryptophan. Fields, in order: V gene, D gene, J gene, clone size, CDR3 DNA, CDR3 protein. The D gene is left open where the match is weak. The size field is filled for only some rows; it gives once, few, many or a size class.

TRBV30,.,TRBJ1-6,.,TGTGCCTGGAGTGTAGGCAGCACTTTGAGATCACCCCTCCACTTT,CAWSVGSTLRSPLHF
TRBV7-9,.,TRBJ2-5,.,TGTGCCAGCAGCTTAGGCGTGGGGATCCAAGAGACCCAGTACTTC,CASSLGVGIQETQYF
TRBV2,.,TRBJ2-1,.,TGTGCCAGCAGTGACAGGAGTGAGCAGTTCTTC,CASSDRSEQFF
TRBV6-7,TRBD2,TRBJ2-7,.,TGTGCCAGCAGTCAAGGCGGGAGTGTCCTCCTCCAGCAGTACTTC,CASSQGGSVLLQQYF
TRBV5-1,.,TRBJ1-1,.,TGCGCCAGCACCCTCCTCCAGGGTGACACTGAAGCTTTCTTT,CASTLLQGDTEAFF
TRBV29-1,TRBD2,TRBJ2-5,.,TGCAGCGTTATGGGACTAGCGGGAGTAGGCCAAGAGACCCAGTACTTC,CSVMGLAGVGQETQYF
TRBV7-2,TRBD2,TRBJ2-1,.,TGTGCCAGCAGCTTAAGGACTAGCGGATTCGAGCAGTTCTTC,CASSLRTSGFEQFF
TRBV7-6,TRBD1,TRBJ2-7,.,TGTGCCAGCAGCTTAGCGGTAGGGGGCCACGAGCAGTACTTC,CASSLAVGGHEQYF
TRBV5-1,TRBD1,TRBJ2-7,many,TGCGCCAGCAGCCTCGTGGGACAGGGAGCCGAGCAGTACTTC,CASSLVGQGAEQYF
TRBV3-1,.,TRBJ2-3,.,TGTGCCAGCAGCCAAGTACCAGGTACGCAGTATTTT,CASSQVPGTQYF
TRBV6-2/TRBV6-3,TRBD2,TRBJ2-1,many,TGTGCCAGCAGTCCGGGCGGGACTAGCGGGAGGCCCGCATCCTACAATGAGCAGTTCTTC,CASSPGGTSGRPASYNEQFF
TRBV20-1,TRBD1,TRBJ1-6,few,TGCAGTGCCCCGGGACAGGTGATAAATTCACCCCTCCACTTT,CSAPGQVINSPLHF
TRBV29-1,.,TRBJ2-1,many,TGCAGCGTTCAGGGATTCTCCTACAATGAGCAGTTCTTC,CSVQGFSYNEQFF
TRBV29-1,.,TRBJ2-1,.,TGCAGCGCCGGCCCTGGGAATGAGCAGTTCTTC,CSAGPGNEQFF
TRBV6-1,.,TRBJ1-1,.,TGTGCCAGCATCGCGCGGGGGAACACTGAAGCTTTCTTT,CASIARGNTEAFF
TRBV12-3/TRBV12-4,.,TRBJ2-5,few,TGTGCCAGCCATGGGCCGGACCAAGAGACCCAGTACTTC,CASHGPDQETQYF
TRBV18,TRBD2,TRBJ2-7,few,TGTGCCAGCTCAGTACCGGGGGGAGTAAACGAGCAGTACTTC,CASSVPGGVNEQYF
TRBV12-3/TRBV12-4,.,TRBJ1-5,many,TGTGCCAGCAGTTTATGGCAGGGCAATCAGCCCCAGCATTTT,CASSLWQGNQPQHF
TRBV6-1,.,TRBJ2-5,few,TGTGCCAGCATCCCCCCCCCCGGGAGTGGTGAGACCCAGTACTTC,CASIPPPGSGETQYF
TRBV5-4,.,TRBJ2-3,.,TGTGCCAGCAGCTTGTCGCGGGGCTACACAGATACGCAGTATTTT,CASSLSRGYTDTQYF
TRBV14,TRBD2,TRBJ2-1,many,TGTGCCAGCAGCCAATCCGCGGGGGGCCAGCAGTTCTTC,CASSQSAGGQQFF
TRBV27,.,TRBJ2-3,many,TGTGCCAGCAGCCCCGGGGTCAGCCTACTAATTAGCGGTAGCACAGATACGCAGTATTTT,CASSPGVSLLISGSTDTQYF
TRBV6-1,TRBD1,TRBJ1-2,few,TGTGCCAGCAGCTCCGGACAGGGCAGTGGCTACACCTTC,CASSSGQGSGYTF
TRBV6-1,.,TRBJ2-2,many,TGTGCCAGCAGTCCCCGGCCCGATTCACCGAACACCGGGGAGCTGTTTTTT,CASSPRPDSPNTGELFF
TRBV4-3,.,TRBJ2-5,.,TGCGCCAGCAGCCAAGATCTGGGACTGGAAGAGACCCAGTACTTC,CASSQDLGLEETQYF
TRBV7-3,TRBD1,TRBJ1-4,few,TGTGCCAGCAGCTTAACGGGGACAGGGAGTGAAAAACTGTTTTTT,CASSLTGTGSEKLFF
TRBV6-1,TRBD1,TRBJ1-5,many,TGTGCCAGCAGTGCACAGGGGGCGGTAAGCAATCAGCCCCAGCATTTT,CASSAQGAVSNQPQHF
TRBV27,TRBD2,TRBJ2-3,few,TGTGCCAGCAGTAGGAGCGGGGTGGGCACAGATACGCAGTATTTT,CASSRSGVGTDTQYF
TRBV7-2,TRBD2,TRBJ2-3,few,TGTGCCAGCAGCTTAGTTGGGGGGGAGACAGATACGCAGTATTTT,CASSLVGGETDTQYF
TRBV2,.,TRBJ1-4,few,TGTGCCAGCAGCGCGGGACGCACGACAACTAATGAAAAACTGTTTTTT,CASSAGRTTTNEKLFF
TRBV29-1,.,TRBJ2-3,.,TGCAGCGTTGCAGGGTCGGGCCGGATTGGGACAGATACGCAGTATTTT,CSVAGSGRIGTDTQYF
TRBV20-1,TRBD1,TRBJ2-1,many,TGCAGTGCCGACGACAGGGATGCCTTCTACAATGAGCAGTTCTTC,CSADDRDAFYNEQFF
TRBV7-9,TRBD2,TRBJ2-1,.,TGTGCCAGCAGCTTTAATATCGCGGGAGAGGGGAATGAGCAGTTCTTC,CASSFNIAGEGNEQFF
TRBV6-5,.,TRBJ2-3,.,TGTGCCAGCAGTTACTCATGGGACACCTCCACAGATACGCAGTATTTT,CASSYSWDTSTDTQYF
TRBV29-1,TRBD2,TRBJ2-3,.,TGCAGCTCCAGGACTAGCGGCACAGATACGCAGTATTTT,CSSRTSGTDTQYF
TRBV12-3/TRBV12-4,.,TRBJ2-1,many,TGTGCCAGCAGCTATAGTCATTACAATGAGCAGTTCTTC,CASSYSHYNEQFF
TRBV9,.,TRBJ2-1,few,TGTGCCAGCAGCGGTGTACTTAGCTCCTACAATGAGCAGTTCTTC,CASSGVLSSYNEQFF
TRBV29-1,.,TRBJ2-2,few,TGCAGCGTTGAAATTGATAACACCGGGGAGCTGTTTTTT,CSVEIDNTGELFF
TRBV5-1,TRBD1,TRBJ2-1,many,TGCGCCAGCAGCCACGGGACAGGGTCCTACAATGAGCAGTTCTTC,CASSHGTGSYNEQFF
TRBV10-3,.,TRBJ2-2,.,TGTGCCATCAGTGAACAGGCCTCGCGGTATGAGCTGTTTTTT,CAISEQASRYELFF
TRBV15,.,TRBJ2-2,.,TGTGCCACCAGCAGAGATCGGAGAACCGGGGAGCTGTTTTTT,CATSRDRRTGELFF
TRBV7-6,TRBD1,TRBJ2-7,.,TGTGCCAGCAGCTTAGCGAACAGGGGGGACTCCTACGAGCAGTACTTC,CASSLANRGDSYEQYF
TRBV28,TRBD1,TRBJ2-7,few,TGTGCCAGCAGTTCCCCTACGACAGGGTTACGGAAGGCCTACGAGCAGTACTTC,CASSSPTTGLRKAYEQYF
TRBV20-1,.,TRBJ1-4,.,TGCAGTGCTAGTGCGGGCGTTGAAAAACTGTTTTTT,CSASAGVEKLFF
TRBV7-9,.,TRBJ2-3,.,TGTGCCAGCAGCCCCGACTTACTCACAGATACGCAGTATTTT,CASSPDLLTDTQYF
TRBV7-9,.,TRBJ2-1,.,TGTGCCAGCACCGGAGGGGGAAATGAGCAGTTCTTC,CASTGGGNEQFF
TRBV5-1,.,TRBJ2-7,many,TGCGCCAGCAGGGCCAGTAAAACTGTGTCGCCCTACGAGCAGTACTTC,CASRASKTVSPYEQYF
TRBV2,.,TRBJ1-2,.,TGTGCCAGCATACGGGTATCCGGCTACACCTTC,CASIRVSGYTF
TRBV12-5,.,TRBJ2-2,few,TGTGCTAGTGGTTTTATTCCGGATCTAGCGCTTCTACTTAACACCGGGGAGCTGTTTTTT,CASGFIPDLALLLNTGELFF